This TCR beta chain was found in a study of T cells in Graves' hyperthyroidism and ophthalmopathy. TCR beta CDR3 sequences were amplified from RNA transcripts. The HTBI primer set was used in a first-round RT-PCR of the TCR CDR3. TCRdb independently ran MiXCR on the multiplex PCR reads; one entry per CDR3 protein. The sample shows 100,000 to 140,000 distinct CDR3 sequences, 16% of them seen only once. Lactation, pregnancy, other autoimmune disease or uncontrolled infection excluded patients. This clonotype was detected ten times or more. The antigen remains unidentified. Notes on the study in general: Ophthalmopathy, as predicted by the model, came a median roughly 6.5 months after the prediction.

Trimming cost V 7 bases and J 5 bases, with 21 bases left between them. CDR1 is LNHDA, CDR2 SQIVND, per germline (reference sequence). The CDR3 totals 16 residues. Sequences were obtained from blood. The TCR sequence derives from a woman aged 45-59 years with Graves' hyperthyroidism. The rearrangement joins TRBV19 to TRBJ2-1, with D maybe TRBD2 (6 bases). In DNA, the CDR3 is TGTGCCAGTACCCGGCGGGCAGGCGGGAACCACAATGAGCAGTTCTTC. Translation: CASTRRAGGNHNEQFF. Full variable domain (missing parts from reference TRBV19 and TRBJ2-1): DGGITQSPKYLFRKEGQNVTLSCEQNLNHDAMYWYRQDPGQGLRLIYYSQIVNDFQKGDIAEGYSVSREKKESFPLTVTSAQKNPTAFYLCASTRRAGGNHNEQFFGPGTRLTVL.